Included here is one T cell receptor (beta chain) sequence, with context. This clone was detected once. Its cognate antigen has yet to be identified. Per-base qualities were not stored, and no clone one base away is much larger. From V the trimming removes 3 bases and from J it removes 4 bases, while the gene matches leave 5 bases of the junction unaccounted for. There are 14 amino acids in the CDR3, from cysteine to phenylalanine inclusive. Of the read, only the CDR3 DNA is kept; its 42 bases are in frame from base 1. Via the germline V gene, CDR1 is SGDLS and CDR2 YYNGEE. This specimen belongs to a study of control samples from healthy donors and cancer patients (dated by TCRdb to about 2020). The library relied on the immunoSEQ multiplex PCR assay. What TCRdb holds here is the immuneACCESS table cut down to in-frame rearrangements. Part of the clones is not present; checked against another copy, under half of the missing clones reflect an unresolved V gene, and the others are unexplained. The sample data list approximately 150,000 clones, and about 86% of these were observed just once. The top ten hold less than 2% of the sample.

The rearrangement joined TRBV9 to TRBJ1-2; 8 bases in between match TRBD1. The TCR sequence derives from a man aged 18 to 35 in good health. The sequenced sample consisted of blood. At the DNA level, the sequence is TGTGCCAGCAGCGAGGGACAGGTCGGCTATGGCTACACCTTC. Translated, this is CASSEGQVGYGYTF.